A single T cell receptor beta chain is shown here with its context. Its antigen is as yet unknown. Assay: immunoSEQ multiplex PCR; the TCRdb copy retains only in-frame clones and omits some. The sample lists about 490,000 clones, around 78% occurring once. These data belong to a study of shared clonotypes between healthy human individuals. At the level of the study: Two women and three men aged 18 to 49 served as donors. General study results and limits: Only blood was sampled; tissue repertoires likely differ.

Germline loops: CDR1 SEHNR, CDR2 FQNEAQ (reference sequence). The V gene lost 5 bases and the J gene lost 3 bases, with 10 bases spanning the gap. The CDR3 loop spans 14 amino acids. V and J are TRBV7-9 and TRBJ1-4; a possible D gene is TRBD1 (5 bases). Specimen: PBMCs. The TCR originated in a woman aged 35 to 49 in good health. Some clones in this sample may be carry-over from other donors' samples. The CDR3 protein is CASSQGLSNEKLFF. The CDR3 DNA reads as TGTGCCAGCAGCCAGGGCTTGTCTAATGAAAAACTGTTTTTT.